These 13 T cell receptor beta chains were all obtained from the same sample, sequenced in a study of blood T cell repertoires in COVID-19. TCRdb's table, derived via immunoSEQ multiplex PCR, lists solely in-frame clones and lacks some. Seen here are over 150,000 clones, approximately 85% observed once, and the top ten hold 0.8% to 1.2%. The specimen sequenced was peripheral blood. The origin of the receptors is a man between 35 and 55 years old with acute or convalescent COVID-19.

The chain has TRBV6-5 and TRBJ1-2, with D hard to call. The CDR3 is 12 residues long. With 4 bases removed from V and 8 bases from J, the gap between germline ends came to 11 bases. Germline-derived CDR1 and CDR2 are MNHEY and SVGAGI. The CDR3 here is CASSSKTRGYTF. In nucleotides, the CDR3 is TGTGCCAGCAGTTCGAAAACTCGGGGCTACACCTTC.

In DNA, the CDR3 is TGTGCCAGCAGACCCATCTGGACATACAATGAGCAGTTCTTC. Protein sequence: CASRPIWTYNEQFF. The chain recombines TRBV6-6 with TRBJ2-1; a possible D gene is TRBD1 (5 bases). The V end lost 6 bases, the J end lost 4 bases, and 13 bases lay between the germline ends. The CDR3 extends over 14 amino acids. CDR1 and CDR2 from the germline V gene are MNHNY and SVGAGI (reference sequence).

The chain is built from TRBV20-1 and TRBJ1-3; TRBD1 matches 9 bases. From germline, CDR1 is DFQATT and CDR2 SNEGSKA (reference sequence). This CDR3 is 17 amino acids long. Losses at the gene ends were 3 bases for V and 7 bases for J; bases not matched to a gene: 16. The CDR3 loop is CSASNTRTGDGRNTIYF. The CDR3 DNA reads TGCAGTGCTAGTAATACGAGGACAGGGGATGGTAGGAACACCATATATTTT.

This chain joins TRBV12-3 or TRBV12-4 and TRBJ1-2, with D tentatively TRBD1 (5 bases). CDR3 length: 12 amino acids. The V end was cut by 5 bases, the J end by 8 bases, with 12 bases between. The CDR3 here is CASSRYGGGYTF. The DNA for the CDR3 is TGTGCCAGCAGTCGATACGGGGGGGGCTACACCTTC.

The V and J genes are TRBV3-1 (or the pseudogene TRBV3-2) and TRBJ1-1; TRBD1 agrees at 10 bases. CDR1 is LGHDT, CDR2 YNNKEL, per germline (reference sequence). The CDR3 totals 13 residues. V was pared by 6 bases and J by 4 bases, with 2 bases of the junction left unmatched. The CDR3 spells CASRRTGGTEAFF. The CDR3 region has the DNA TGTGCCAGCAGAAGGACAGGGGGCACTGAAGCTTTCTTT.

V is TRBV6-1 and J is TRBJ2-1; 11 nucleotides match TRBD2. Trimming took 1 base from V and 3 from J; bases not matched to a gene: 5. This CDR3 is built from 17 residues. The V gene's germline CDR1 is MNHNS and CDR2 SASEGT. The CDR3 DNA reads TGTGCCAGCAGTGAAGATGAGGGACTAGCGGTCTACAATGAGCAGTTCTTC. Its protein product is CASSEDEGLAVYNEQFF.

The rearrangement joins TRBV28 to TRBJ2-7, with 7 bases identical to TRBD1. Germline V gene data show CDR1 as MDHEN and CDR2 as SYDVKM. The V gene end was trimmed by 7 bases and the J gene end by 1 base; junction bases not matched to a gene: 10. This CDR3 spans 15 amino acids. CDR3 sequence (DNA): TGTGCCAGCACCCCTCAGGGGGTCGGTTCCTACGAGCAGTACTTC. Its translation is CASTPQGVGSYEQYF.

This clone has a handful of counts. This specimen includes other DNA sequences encoding the same CDR3. The DNA of the CDR3 is TGTGCCAGTAGCACAGGGTCCTACGAGCAGTACTTC. This codes for CASSTGSYEQYF. The V gene is TRBV19, the J gene TRBJ2-7, with D perhaps matching TRBD1 (6 bases). The CDR3 runs to 12 residues. Germline CDR1 LNHDA, CDR2 SQIVND (reference sequence). Trimming removed 6 bases at V and 1 base at J, with 7 bases between.

The chain links TRBV4-2 to TRBJ2-7, with D perhaps TRBD2 (6 bases). Trimming took off 1 base at V and 2 bases at J, with 9 bases between the two ends. The germline gives CDR1 LGHNA, CDR2 YNFKEQ. This CDR3 is built from 14 residues. CDR3 sequence reads: CASSQAGEPYEQYF. The CDR3 nucleotides are TGTGCCAGCAGCCAAGCGGGGGAACCCTACGAGCAGTACTTC.

The chain carries TRBV5-1 and TRBJ1-2; perhaps TRBD1 as D (6 bases). CDR1 SGHRS and CDR2 YFSETQ come from the germline V gene. The V end lost 4 bases, the J end lost 8 bases, and 12 bases lay between the germline ends. The CDR3 has 12 amino acids. The CDR3 DNA follows: TGCGCCAGCAGCCAAGACAGGAGAGGCTACACCTTC. Its protein is CASSQDRRGYTF.

The J gene is TRBJ2-1, the V gene TRBV4-3, with TRBD1 as a possible D gene (6 bases). V shed 1 base and J shed 3 bases, with 13 bases lying between them. CDR3 length: 16 residues. The germline gives CDR1 LGHNA, CDR2 YSLEER. This chain's CDR3 is CASSQGQGLVYNEQFF. CDR3 sequence (DNA): TGCGCCAGCAGCCAAGGGCAGGGGTTAGTCTACAATGAGCAGTTCTTC.

In its sample, this clone was seen once. The rearrangement joins TRBV6-6 to TRBJ1-4; D gene ambiguous. The germline CDR1 and CDR2 sequences are MNHNY and SVGAGI (reference sequence). V lost 3 bases to trimming and J lost 4 bases, with 9 bases between them. There are 14 residues in the CDR3. CDR3 bases: TGTGCCAGCAGTTATTTGGGCCTTAATGAAAAACTGTTTTTT. This sequence encodes CASSYLGLNEKLFF.

The chain combines TRBV11-2 with TRBJ1-6; 7 bases line up with TRBD1. From germline, CDR1 is SGHAT and CDR2 FQNNGV. The ends lost 1 base at V and 11 bases at J; junction bases unmatched: 14. This CDR3 is built from 17 residues. The DNA of the CDR3 is TGTGCCAGCAGCTTAGGACAGGGAACGGGCTTTCGCGCACCCCTCCACTTT. Encoded protein: CASSLGQGTGFRAPLHF.